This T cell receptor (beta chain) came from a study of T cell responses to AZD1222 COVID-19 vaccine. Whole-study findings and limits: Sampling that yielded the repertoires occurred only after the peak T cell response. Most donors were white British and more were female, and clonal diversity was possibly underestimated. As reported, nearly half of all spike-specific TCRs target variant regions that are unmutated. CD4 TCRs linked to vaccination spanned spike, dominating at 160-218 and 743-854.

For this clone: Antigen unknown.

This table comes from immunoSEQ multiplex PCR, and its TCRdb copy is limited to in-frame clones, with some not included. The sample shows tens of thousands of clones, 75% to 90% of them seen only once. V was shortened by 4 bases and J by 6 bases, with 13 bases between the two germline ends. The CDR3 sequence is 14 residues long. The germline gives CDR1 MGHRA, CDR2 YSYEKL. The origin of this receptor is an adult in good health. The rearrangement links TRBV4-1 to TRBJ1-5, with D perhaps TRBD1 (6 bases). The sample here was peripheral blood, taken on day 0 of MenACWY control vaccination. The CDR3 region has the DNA TGCGCCAGCAGCCCAATGTCAGGGGCTCAGCCCCAGCATTTT. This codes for CASSPMSGAQPQHF.